What follows are 5 T cell receptor beta chains derived from one specimen sequenced in a study of beta chain features in type 1 diabetes. General study findings and limits: In every one of the four CD4+ subsets, TCRB CDR3s were moderately but significantly shorter in Type 1 diabetes patients.

Antigens of these TCRs are unknown. The authors reverse transcribed all of the isolated RNA, so sequencing captured expressed TCRB transcripts. Sequencing was performed with immunoSEQ multiplex PCR; in TCRdb, only in-frame clones are kept and a portion is missing. The sample records nearly 350,000 clones, roughly 8.8% being singletons. The specimen sequenced was central memory CD4+ T cells from blood. The receptors originated from a man aged 25 to 40 with type 1 diabetes.

Only a few counts were recorded for this clone. The chain recombines TRBV6-5 with TRBJ2-3, with 8 bases aligning to TRBD2. This CDR3 is built from 14 residues. Germline V gene data show CDR1 as MNHEY and CDR2 as SVGAGI. J was trimmed by 5 bases and V by 6 bases; bases with no gene match: 7. For the CDR3, the DNA is TGTGCCAGCAGCTTCGGGGGGGCCGGAGATACGCAGTATTTT. It encodes CASSFGGAGDTQYF.

This clone was picked up many times. The chain couples TRBV5-6 to TRBJ2-3; no clear D gene. In germline, CDR1 is SGHDT, CDR2 YYEEEE. This CDR3 has 12 amino acids. Between the trimmed V and J ends, which lost 3 bases and 1 base, there was a span of 3 bases. CDR3: CASSYGTDTQYF. CDR3 nucleotide sequence: TGTGCCAGCAGCTACGGCACAGATACGCAGTATTTT.

In this sample, this clone turned up many times. The chain employs TRBV15 and TRBJ1-1; D remains ambiguous. This CDR3 has 14 residues. Germline V lookup: CDR1 LNHNV, CDR2 YYDKDF (reference sequence). V was clipped by 3 bases and J by 3 bases, with 11 bases between them. CDR3 sequence (DNA): TGTGCCACCAGCAGTATTTGGGGTGACACTGAAGCTTTCTTT. Its translation: CATSSIWGDTEAFF.

A few counts support this clone. The J gene is TRBJ2-3, the V gene TRBV7-2, with D possibly matching TRBD2 (6 bases). Per germline, CDR1 SGHTA and CDR2 FQGNSA. Trimming took 5 bases from V and 0 from J, leaving 15 bases between them. The CDR3 is 16 residues long. CDR3: CASSLLGGASTDTQYF. The CDR3 DNA is TGTGCCAGCAGCCTCCTCGGCGGGGCCAGCACAGATACGCAGTATTTT. Full variable domain (missing parts from reference TRBV7-2 and TRBJ2-3): GAGVSQSPSNKVTEKGKDVELRCDPISGHTALYWYRQSLGQGLEFLIYFQGNSAPDKSGLPSDRFSAERTGGSVSTLTIQRTQQEDSAVYLCASSLLGGASTDTQYFGPGTRLTVL.

The chain's CDR3 is CAYGEEYEQYF. Written as DNA, the CDR3 is TGTGCCTACGGGGAGGAATACGAGCAGTACTTC. The chain recombines TRBV6-6 with TRBJ2-7; D is possibly TRBD2 (6 bases). The CDR3 extends over 11 amino acids. The V gene lost 11 bases and the J gene lost 4 bases, with 12 bases spanning the gap. Germline loops: CDR1 MNHNY, CDR2 SVGAGI (reference sequence).